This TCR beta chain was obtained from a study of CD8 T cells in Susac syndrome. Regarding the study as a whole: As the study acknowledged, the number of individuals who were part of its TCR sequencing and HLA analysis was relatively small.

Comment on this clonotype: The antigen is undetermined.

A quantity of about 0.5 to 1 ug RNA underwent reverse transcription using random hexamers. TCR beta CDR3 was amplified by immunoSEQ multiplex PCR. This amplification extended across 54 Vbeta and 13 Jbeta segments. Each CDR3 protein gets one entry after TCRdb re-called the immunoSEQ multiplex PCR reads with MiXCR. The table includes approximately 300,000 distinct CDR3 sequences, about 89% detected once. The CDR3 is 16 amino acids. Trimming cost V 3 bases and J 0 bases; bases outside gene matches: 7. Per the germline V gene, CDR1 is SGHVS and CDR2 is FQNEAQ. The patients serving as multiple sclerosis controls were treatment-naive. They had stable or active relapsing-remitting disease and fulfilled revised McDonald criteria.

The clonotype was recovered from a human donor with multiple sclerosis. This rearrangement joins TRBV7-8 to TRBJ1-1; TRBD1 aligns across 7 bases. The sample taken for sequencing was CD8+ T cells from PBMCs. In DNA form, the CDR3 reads TGTGCCAGCAGCTTGAATCCGGGACAGTTGAACACTGAAGCTTTCTTT. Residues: CASSLNPGQLNTEAFF. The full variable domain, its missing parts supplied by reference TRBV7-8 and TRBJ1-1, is GAGVSQSPRYKVAKRGQDVALRCDPISGHVSLFWYQQALGQGPEFLTYFQNEAQLDKSGLPSDRFFAERPEGSVSTLKIQRTQQEDSAVYLCASSLNPGQLNTEAFFGQGTRLTVV.